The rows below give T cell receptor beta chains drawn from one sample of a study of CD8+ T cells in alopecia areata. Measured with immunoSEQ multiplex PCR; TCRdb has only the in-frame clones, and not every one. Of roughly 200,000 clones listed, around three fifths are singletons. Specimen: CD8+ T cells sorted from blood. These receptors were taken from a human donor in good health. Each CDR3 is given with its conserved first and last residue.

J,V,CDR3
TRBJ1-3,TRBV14,CASSPVGSGNTIYF
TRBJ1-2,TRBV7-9,CASSFNDGLNSPYGYTF
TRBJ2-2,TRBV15,CATSRDTGSGELFF
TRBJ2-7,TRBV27,CASSPRRNSYEQYF
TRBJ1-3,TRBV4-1,CASSPRDSLSGNTIYF
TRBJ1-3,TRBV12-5,CASGPEMDSGNTIYF
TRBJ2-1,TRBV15,CATSRDKDTHNEQFF
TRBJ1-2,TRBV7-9,CASSLSQDGYTF
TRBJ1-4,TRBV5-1,CASSSERQGEAEKLFF
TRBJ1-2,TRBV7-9,CASSSQEGVNYGYTF
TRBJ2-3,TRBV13,CASSGDTQYF
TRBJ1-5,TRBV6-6,CASSTGSGQPQHF
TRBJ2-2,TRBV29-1,CSVENQLGTGELFF
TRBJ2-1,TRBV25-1,CASDDGDEQFF
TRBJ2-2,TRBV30,CAWSETSAGELFF
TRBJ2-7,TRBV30,CAWSALPGPSYEQYF
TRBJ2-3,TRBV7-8,CASSAPETGTSTDTQYF
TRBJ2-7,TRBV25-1,CASNRGGSDEQYF